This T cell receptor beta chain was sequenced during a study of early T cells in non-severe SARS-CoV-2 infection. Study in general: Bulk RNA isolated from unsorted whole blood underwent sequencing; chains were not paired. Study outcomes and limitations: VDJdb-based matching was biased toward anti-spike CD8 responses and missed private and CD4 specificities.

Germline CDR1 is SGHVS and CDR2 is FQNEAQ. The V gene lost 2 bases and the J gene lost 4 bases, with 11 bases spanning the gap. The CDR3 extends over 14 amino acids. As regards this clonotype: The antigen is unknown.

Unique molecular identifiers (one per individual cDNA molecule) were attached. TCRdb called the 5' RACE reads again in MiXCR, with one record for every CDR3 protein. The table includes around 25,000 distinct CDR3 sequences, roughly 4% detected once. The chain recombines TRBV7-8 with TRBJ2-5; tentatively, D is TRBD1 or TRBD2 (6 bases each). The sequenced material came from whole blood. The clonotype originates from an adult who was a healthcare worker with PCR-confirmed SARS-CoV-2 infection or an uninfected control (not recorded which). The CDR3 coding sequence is TGTGCCAGCAGCTTATACGAGGGGGGAGAGACCCAGTACTTC. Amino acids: CASSLYEGGETQYF.